This T cell receptor beta chain was sequenced during a study of cytomegalovirus exposure and HLA in healthy donors. The CDR3 is 16 residues long. V was shortened by 5 bases and J by 7 bases, with 23 bases between the two germline ends. Germline-derived CDR1 and CDR2 are SGHVS and FQNEAQ. Those who donated were healthy bone marrow donors. 60 Vbeta and 13 Jbeta primers were used in PCR. Produced via immunoSEQ multiplex PCR; TCRdb's table is partial and in-frame only. The data contain about 92,000 clones, 65% to 80% of them singletons. The TCR comes from a woman in her late teens or twenties in good health and CMV-seropositive. V and J are TRBV7-8 and TRBJ1-2; D remains ambiguous. The sample taken for sequencing was PBMCs. CDR3 region: CASSERPGRAEGGYTF. The CDR3, as DNA: TGTGCCAGCAGCGAACGCCCGGGGAGGGCAGAGGGTGGCTACACCTTC.